The 2 T cell receptor beta chains given below trace back to one sample, sequenced in a study of shared clonotypes between healthy human individuals. Naive CD8 cells comprised CD45RO-negative, CCR7-positively selected cells, excluding terminally differentiated effector memory CD45RA+ cells. Measured with immunoSEQ multiplex PCR; TCRdb has only the in-frame clones, and not every one. The data show about 2,200,000 clones, 93% seen once. Specimen: naive CD8+ T cells from PBMCs. These receptors were collected from a man between 18 and 35 years old in good health. Some clones in this sample may be carry-over from other donors' samples.

This sequence joins TRBV27 and TRBJ2-2; no clear D. Germline CDR1 and CDR2: MNHEY and SMNVEV (reference sequence). V dropped 2 bases and J dropped 7 bases, with 8 bases sitting between them. CDR3 length equals 13 residues. The CDR3 DNA reads as TGTGCCAGCAGTTTAAATCGTGGCGGGGAGCTGTTTTTT. This codes for CASSLNRGGELFF.

The rearrangement links TRBV28 to TRBJ1-4; a weak D match, TRBD1 (5 bases). Germline CDR1 and CDR2: MDHEN and SYDVKM. V lost 6 bases and J 0 bases, leaving 11 bases between the germline ends. The CDR3 length is 15 residues. CDR3 DNA: TGTGCCAGCAGGTGGACAACCGCAACTAATGAAAAACTGTTTTTT. As protein: CASRWTTATNEKLFF. Using reference TRBV28 and TRBJ1-4 for the parts outside the CDR3, the full variable domain is DVKVTQSSRYLVKRTGEKVFLECVQDMDHENMFWYRQDPGLGLRLIYFSYDVKMKEKGDIPEGYSVSREKKERFSLILESASTNQTSMYLCASRWTTATNEKLFFGSGTQLSVL.